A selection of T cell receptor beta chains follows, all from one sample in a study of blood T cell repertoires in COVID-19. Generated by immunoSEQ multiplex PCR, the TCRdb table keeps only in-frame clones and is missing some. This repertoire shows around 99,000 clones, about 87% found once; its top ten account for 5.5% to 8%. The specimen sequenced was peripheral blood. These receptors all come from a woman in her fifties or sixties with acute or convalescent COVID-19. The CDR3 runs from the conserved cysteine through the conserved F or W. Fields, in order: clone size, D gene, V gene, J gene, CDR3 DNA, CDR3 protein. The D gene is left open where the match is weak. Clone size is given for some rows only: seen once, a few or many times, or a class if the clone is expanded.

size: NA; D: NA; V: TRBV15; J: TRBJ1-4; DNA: TGTGCCACCAGCAGAATTAAGACAGCAAGAGCCGAAAAACTGTTTTTT; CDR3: CATSRIKTARAEKLFF
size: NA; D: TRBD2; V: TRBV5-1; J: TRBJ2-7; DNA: TGCGCCAGCAGCTGGGGACTAGCGGGGGGGACTACCTATTCCTACGAGCAGTACTTC; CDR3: CASSWGLAGGTTYSYEQYF
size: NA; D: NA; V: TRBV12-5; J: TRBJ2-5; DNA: TGTGCTAGTGGTCCCGGCGGGGCGTACCAAGAGACCCAGTACTTC; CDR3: CASGPGGAYQETQYF
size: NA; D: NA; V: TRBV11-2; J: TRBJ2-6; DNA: TGTGCCAGCAGCTTACCGGCCGACTTCTCCGGGGCCAACGTCCTGACTTTC; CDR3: CASSLPADFSGANVLTF
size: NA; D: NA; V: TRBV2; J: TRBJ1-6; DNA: TGTGCCAGCAGTGAATACTCCTATAATTCACCCCTCCACTTT; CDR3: CASSEYSYNSPLHF
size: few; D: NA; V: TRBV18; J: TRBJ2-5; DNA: TGTGCCAGCTCACCTCAGCGGTACCAAGAGACCCAGTACTTC; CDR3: CASSPQRYQETQYF
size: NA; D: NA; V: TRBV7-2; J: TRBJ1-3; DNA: TGTGCCAGCAGCTTGCAGGGCTTCTCTGGAAACACCATATATTTT; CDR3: CASSLQGFSGNTIYF
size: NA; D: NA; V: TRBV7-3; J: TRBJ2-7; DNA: TGTGCCAGCAGCGACCTAAGGAGGTCTTACGAGCAGTACTTC; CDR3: CASSDLRRSYEQYF
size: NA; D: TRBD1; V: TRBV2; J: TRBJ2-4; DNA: TGTGCCAGCAGTGTAAGACAGGGGCTAAACATTCAGTACTTC; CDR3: CASSVRQGLNIQYF
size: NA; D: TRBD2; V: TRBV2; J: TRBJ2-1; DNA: TGTGCCAGCAGTGAACTAGCGGGGGGTTACAATGAGCAGTTCTTC; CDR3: CASSELAGGYNEQFF
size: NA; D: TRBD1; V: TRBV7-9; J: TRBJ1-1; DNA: TGTGCCAGCAGCTTAGGCGCAGGGGGCGCGGGCACTGAAGCTTTCTTT; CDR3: CASSLGAGGAGTEAFF
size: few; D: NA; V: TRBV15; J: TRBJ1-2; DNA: TGTGCCACCCGCCTCCTTGTTGGTCACTCCTATGGCTACACCTTC; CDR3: CATRLLVGHSYGYTF
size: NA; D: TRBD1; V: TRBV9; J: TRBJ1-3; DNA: TGTGCCAGCAGCGGCTCCGGGACAGCAGGAAACACCATATATTTT; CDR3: CASSGSGTAGNTIYF
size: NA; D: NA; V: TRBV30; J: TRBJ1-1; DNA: TGTGCCTTTGCAGAAACAGGGTTCACTGAAGCTTTCTTT; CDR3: CAFAETGFTEAFF
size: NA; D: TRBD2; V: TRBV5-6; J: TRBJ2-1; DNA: TGTGCCAGCAGCTTGGTGAGCGGGGTGGGTTACAATGAGCAGTTCTTC; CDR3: CASSLVSGVGYNEQFF
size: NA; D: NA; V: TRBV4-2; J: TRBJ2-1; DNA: TGTGCCAGCAGCCGCCAGGGGAAGGAAAGCTCCTACAATGAGCAGTTCTTC; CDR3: CASSRQGKESSYNEQFF
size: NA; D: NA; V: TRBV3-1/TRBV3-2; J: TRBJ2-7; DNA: TGTGCCAGCAGCCCTACCGGGGGGCTCTCTAGTTCCTACGAGCAGTACTTC; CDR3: CASSPTGGLSSSYEQYF
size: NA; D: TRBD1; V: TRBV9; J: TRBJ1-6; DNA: TGTGCCAGCAGCGTAGTGGACAGGAGGGATTCACCCCTCCACTTT; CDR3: CASSVVDRRDSPLHF
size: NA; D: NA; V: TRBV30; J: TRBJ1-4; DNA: TGTGCCTGGAGTCTGGGACAAAGCGGAAAACTGTTTTTT; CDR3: CAWSLGQSGKLFF
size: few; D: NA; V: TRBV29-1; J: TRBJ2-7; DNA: TGCAGCGTCTTTCAAGGGGGCTACGAGCAGTACTTC; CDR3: CSVFQGGYEQYF
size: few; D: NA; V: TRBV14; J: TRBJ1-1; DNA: TGTGCCAGCAGCCAAGAAAGCAGGCGTCTCCGCACTGAAGCTTTCTTT; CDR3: CASSQESRRLRTEAFF
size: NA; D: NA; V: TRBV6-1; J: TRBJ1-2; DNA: TGTGCCAGCAGTGATGTAGCTTCGGTATATGGCTACACCTTC; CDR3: CASSDVASVYGYTF
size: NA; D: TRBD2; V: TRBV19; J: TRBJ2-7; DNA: TGTGCCAGTAGTCCCCAGCGGGGCTACGAGCAGTACTTC; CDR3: CASSPQRGYEQYF
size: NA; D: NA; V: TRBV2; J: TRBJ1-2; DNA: TGTGCCAGCACGGCCCGAGGTGGCTACACCTTC; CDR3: CASTARGGYTF
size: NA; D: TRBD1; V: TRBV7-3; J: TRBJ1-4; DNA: TGTGCCAGCAGCGCGGGACAGGGCGAAAAACTGTTTTTT; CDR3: CASSAGQGEKLFF
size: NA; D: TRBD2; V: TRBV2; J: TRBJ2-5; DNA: TGTGCCACCACAGCGGGGGCGCGTCAAGAGACCCAGTACTTC; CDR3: CATTAGARQETQYF
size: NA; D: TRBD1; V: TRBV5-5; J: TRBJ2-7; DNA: TGTGCCAGCAGCCCCGACAGGGTAGAGTACTTC; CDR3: CASSPDRVEYF
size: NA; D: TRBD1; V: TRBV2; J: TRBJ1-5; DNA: TGTGCCAGCATTGACAGGGAAGGGGTTGGGCAGCCCCAGCATTTT; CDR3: CASIDREGVGQPQHF
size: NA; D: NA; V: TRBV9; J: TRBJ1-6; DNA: TGTGCCAGCAGCCCTACACGGGGGGAAACCTATAATTCACCCCTCCACTTT; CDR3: CASSPTRGETYNSPLHF
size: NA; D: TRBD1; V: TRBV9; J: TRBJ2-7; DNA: TGTGCCAGCAGCAAAGGACAGGGACACTACGAGCAGTACTTC; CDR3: CASSKGQGHYEQYF
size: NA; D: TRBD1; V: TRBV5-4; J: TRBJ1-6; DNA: TGTGCCAGCAGCTTGGGACAGGGATACGGTTCACCCCTCCACTTT; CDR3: CASSLGQGYGSPLHF
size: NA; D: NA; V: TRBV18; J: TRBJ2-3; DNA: TGTGCCAGCTCACCGGACTGGCTCAGGGATACGCAGTATTTT; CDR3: CASSPDWLRDTQYF
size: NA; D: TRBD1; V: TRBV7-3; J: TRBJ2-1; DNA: TGTGCCAGCAGCCAGGTACAGGGGTCCCAGCAGTTCTTC; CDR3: CASSQVQGSQQFF
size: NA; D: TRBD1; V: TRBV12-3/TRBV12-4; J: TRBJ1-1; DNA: TGTGCCATAAAGACAGGGGAGGGGGGTGAAGCTTTCTTT; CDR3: CAIKTGEGGEAFF
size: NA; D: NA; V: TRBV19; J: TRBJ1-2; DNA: TGTGCCAGTAGCACCAGGGTAGGCTATGGCTACACCTTC; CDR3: CASSTRVGYGYTF
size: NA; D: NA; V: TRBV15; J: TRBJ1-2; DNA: TGTGCCACCAGCAGAGGAGGCCGAACGGACTATGGCTACACCTTC; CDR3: CATSRGGRTDYGYTF
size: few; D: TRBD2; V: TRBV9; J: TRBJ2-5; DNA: TGTGCCAGCAGCGTAAGGGGCGTACTAGCGGAAGAGACCCAGTACTTC; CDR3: CASSVRGVLAEETQYF
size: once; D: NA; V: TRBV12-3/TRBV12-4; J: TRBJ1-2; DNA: TGTGCCAGCAGCGATGGACACAACTATGGCTACACCTTC; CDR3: CASSDGHNYGYTF
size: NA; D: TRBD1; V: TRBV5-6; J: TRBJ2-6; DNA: TGTGCCAGCAGCAGACAGGGGACTGGGGCCAACGTCCTGACTTTC; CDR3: CASSRQGTGANVLTF
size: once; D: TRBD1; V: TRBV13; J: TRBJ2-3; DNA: TGTGCCAGCAGCTTTTCTGGGACAGAAACTAGCACAGATACGCAGTATTTT; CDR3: CASSFSGTETSTDTQYF
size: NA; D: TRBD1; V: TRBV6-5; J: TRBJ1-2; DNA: TGTGCCAGCAGTTACTCCGGGACAGGGGGCTACACCTTC; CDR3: CASSYSGTGGYTF
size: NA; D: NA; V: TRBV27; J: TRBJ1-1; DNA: TGTGCCAGCAGGGAGGGGGGGCGGAGGACTGAAGCTTTCTTT; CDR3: CASREGGRRTEAFF
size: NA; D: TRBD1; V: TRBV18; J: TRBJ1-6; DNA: TGTGCCAGCTCACCACCCGGGACAGGTCCCTCACCCCTCCACTTT; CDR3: CASSPPGTGPSPLHF
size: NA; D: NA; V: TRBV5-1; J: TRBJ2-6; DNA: TGCGCCAGCGGGGAGTCTGGGGCCAACGTCCTGACTTTC; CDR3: CASGESGANVLTF
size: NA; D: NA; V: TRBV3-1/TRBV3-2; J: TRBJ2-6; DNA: TGTGCCAGCAGCCCTTTGGGGGGCCCACGGGGGGCAGCTGGGGCCAACGTCCTGACTTTC; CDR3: CASSPLGGPRGAAGANVLTF
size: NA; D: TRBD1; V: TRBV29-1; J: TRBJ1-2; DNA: TGCAGCGCCTCACAGGGGGCAGGTGGCTACACCTTC; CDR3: CSASQGAGGYTF
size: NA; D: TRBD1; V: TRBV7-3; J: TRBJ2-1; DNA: TGTGCCAGCAGCTTGGACAGGGCGGGTGAGCAGTTCTTC; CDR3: CASSLDRAGEQFF
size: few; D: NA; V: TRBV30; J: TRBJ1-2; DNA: TGTGCCTGGAGATTGAGGGGCTACACCTTC; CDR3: CAWRLRGYTF
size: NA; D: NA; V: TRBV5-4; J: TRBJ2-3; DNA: TGTGCCAGCAGCTTCCGGCAACAGGAGTACACAGATACGCAGTATTTT; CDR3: CASSFRQQEYTDTQYF
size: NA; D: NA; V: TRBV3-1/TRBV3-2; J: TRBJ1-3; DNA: TGTGCCAGCAGCCACCTAGGGGGTTCTGGAAACACCATATATTTT; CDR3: CASSHLGGSGNTIYF
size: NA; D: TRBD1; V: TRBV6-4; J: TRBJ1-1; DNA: TGTGCCAGCAGCCAGGGGGCCCGGGACACTGAAGCTTTCTTT; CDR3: CASSQGARDTEAFF
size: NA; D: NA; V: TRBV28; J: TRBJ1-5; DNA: TGTGCCAGCACCGAGACGACTGATCAGCCCCAGCATTTT; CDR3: CASTETTDQPQHF
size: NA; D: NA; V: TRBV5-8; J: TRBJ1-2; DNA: TGTGCCAGCAGCACTGACAGGTTCGGAGGCTACACCTTC; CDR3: CASSTDRFGGYTF
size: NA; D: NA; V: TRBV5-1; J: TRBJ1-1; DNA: TGCGCCAGCAGCTTGTCGATGGGGGCATTCACTGAAGCTTTCTTT; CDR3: CASSLSMGAFTEAFF
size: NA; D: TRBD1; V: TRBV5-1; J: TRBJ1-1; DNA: TGCGCCAGCAGCCCGACAGGGATGAACACTGAAGCTTTCTTT; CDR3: CASSPTGMNTEAFF
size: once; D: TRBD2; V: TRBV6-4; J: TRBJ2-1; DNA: TGTGCCAGCAGTCCCCGGATAGCGGGGGCCCCGAGCTCCTACAATGAGCAGTTCTTC; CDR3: CASSPRIAGAPSSYNEQFF
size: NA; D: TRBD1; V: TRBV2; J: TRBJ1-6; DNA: TGTGCCAGCGGTACCGGACAGGGCTCAGGAAATTCACCCCTCCACTTT; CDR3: CASGTGQGSGNSPLHF
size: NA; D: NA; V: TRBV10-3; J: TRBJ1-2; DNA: TGTGCCACCGAAGGCACAGGGACCCCGGATGGCTACACCTTC; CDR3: CATEGTGTPDGYTF
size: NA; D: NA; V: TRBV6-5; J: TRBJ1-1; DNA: TGTGCCAGCAGTTATAGCCAGAACACTGAAGCTTTCTTT; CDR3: CASSYSQNTEAFF